The rows below give T cell receptor beta chains drawn from one sample of a study of blood T cells in healthy people across ages. TCRdb called the 5' RACE reads again in MiXCR, with one record for every CDR3 protein. The table records roughly 560,000 distinct CDR3 sequences, 24% of them present only once. This sample was also put to use in a study of T cells of mothers and their children.

The sequencing input was blood. These receptor sequences come from a boy aged 10-17 years in good health. The CDR3 runs from the conserved cysteine through the conserved F or W. A D gene is named only where the DNA matches it firmly. Not all rows give a size; the values are once, few, many and, for expanded clones, a class.

>NA|TRBV7-9|NA|TRBJ1-4
TGTGCCAGCAGTATCGAGGGGAACCTGAATGAAAAACTGTTTTTT
CASSIEGNLNEKLFF
>few|TRBV7-6|NA|TRBJ2-5
TGTGCCAGCAGCCCGGTCCAGGGGAAAAAAGAGACCCAGTACTTC
CASSPVQGKKETQYF
>NA|TRBV15|NA|TRBJ2-1
TGTGCCACCCGGGACAACTACAATGAGCAGTTCTTC
CATRDNYNEQFF
>NA|TRBV5-1|NA|TRBJ2-7
TGCGCCAGCAGCGATCAGTCCTCCGAGCAGTACTTC
CASSDQSSEQYF
>many|TRBV7-6|NA|TRBJ2-1
TGTGCCAGCAGCTTAGCGGACGGAGTCAATGAGCAGTTCTTC
CASSLADGVNEQFF
>NA|TRBV28|NA|TRBJ2-3
TGTGCCAGCAGCTACCACTCGGAAGCAGATACGCAGTATTTT
CASSYHSEADTQYF
>NA|TRBV12-3/TRBV12-4|NA|TRBJ2-7
TGTGTCAGCAGTTTGGGTCTGGGCGAGCAGTACTTC
CVSSLGLGEQYF
>NA|TRBV29-1|TRBD1|TRBJ2-1
TGCAGCGCCGACCGCGGCAGGGGGCACAATGAGCAGTTCTTC
CSADRGRGHNEQFF
>few|TRBV15|NA|TRBJ2-5
TGTGCCACCAGCAAGGGACGTAGCCAAGAGACCCAGTACTTC
CATSKGRSQETQYF
>NA|TRBV3-1|TRBD2|TRBJ2-5
TGTGCCAGCAGCCAAGATCACGTAGCGGGGACCGGGACGACCCAGTACTTC
CASSQDHVAGTGTTQYF
>many|TRBV7-3|NA|TRBJ2-1
TGTGCCAGCAGCTTAACCCCCTACAATGAGCAGTTCTTC
CASSLTPYNEQFF
>many|TRBV20-1|TRBD2|TRBJ2-3
TGCAGTGCTAGCGGGAGGCGCACAGATACGCAGTATTTT
CSASGRRTDTQYF
>NA|TRBV19|NA|TRBJ1-2
TGTGCCAGTAGGGGAGGAAGGGAACCTATCGGCTACACCTTC
CASRGGREPIGYTF
>NA|TRBV4-3|TRBD2|TRBJ2-3
TGCGCCAGCAGCCAAGTTGTGACTAGCGGGGGTGGGAAAACAGATACGCAGTATTTT
CASSQVVTSGGGKTDTQYF
>NA|TRBV6-5|TRBD1|TRBJ2-7
TGTGCCAGCAGCCCTCCGGGACAGGGACGTCCTTGGCAGTACTTC
CASSPPGQGRPWQYF
>few|TRBV13|TRBD1|TRBJ1-2
TGTGCCAGCAGCCAGGGACAGGGTCATGGCTACACCTTC
CASSQGQGHGYTF
>NA|TRBV5-6|TRBD2|TRBJ2-7
TGTGCCAGCAGCAAAAGGCGACTAGCGGGGTCCTACGGGCAGTACTTC
CASSKRRLAGSYGQYF
>many|TRBV2|NA|TRBJ2-3
TGTGCCAGCAGTGGGACTCCTAGCACAGATACGCAGTATTTT
CASSGTPSTDTQYF
>NA|TRBV5-6|NA|TRBJ1-2
TGTGCCAGCAGCTGGACCGGAGGTCCTAATGGCTACACCTTC
CASSWTGGPNGYTF
>many|TRBV12-3/TRBV12-4|TRBD1|TRBJ1-4
TGTGCCAGCAGTTTAGACAGGGGGCAGGAAAAACTGTTTTTT
CASSLDRGQEKLFF
>NA|TRBV28|NA|TRBJ1-1
TGTGCCAGCCTTGGACCGTTGAACACTGAAGCTTTCTTT
CASLGPLNTEAFF
>few|TRBV7-2|TRBD1|TRBJ2-5
TGTGCCAGCAGCTTTGACACAGGGGGCGGGGAGACCCAGTACTTC
CASSFDTGGGETQYF
>many|TRBV7-2|NA|TRBJ2-5
TGTGCCAGCAGCTTAGATCTTACTAGTCAGGAGACTCAGTACTTC
CASSLDLTSQETQYF
>few|TRBV6-5|NA|TRBJ2-2
TGTGCCAGCAGTTACGGGTCAGGGGCCACCGGGGAGCTGTTTTTT
CASSYGSGATGELFF
>few|TRBV19|NA|TRBJ2-7
TGTGCCAGTAGTATTGATGACAGATCCTACGAGCAGTACTTC
CASSIDDRSYEQYF